The TCR beta chain under discussion was sequenced for a study of blood T cells in healthy people across ages. Combining a sample-barcoded 5' primer with a J-beta primer mix, a second PCR ran for roughly 6 to 11 cycles. TCRdb analysed the 5' RACE reads with MiXCR anew, one entry per CDR3 protein. The sample has about 800,000 distinct CDR3 sequences; 20% to 25% are singletons. The same sample was also studied in work on T cells of mothers and their children.

This receptor was taken from a boy under 18 in good health. Input material: blood.

The CDR3 nucleotides are TGTGCCACCAGCAGAGATTTGGAGGTGGATGGCTACACCTTC. Translated: CATSRDLEVDGYTF. The chain links TRBV15 to TRBJ1-2, with D unresolved. Germline CDR1 is LNHNV and CDR2 is YYDKDF (reference sequence). Trimming took 0 bases from V and 6 from J, leaving 11 bases between them. This CDR3 is built from 14 residues.